This TCR beta chain was retrieved from a study of shared clonotypes between healthy human individuals. About the study: Three CD4 naive, three CD4 memory, two CD8 naive and one CD8 memory plate were used per donor.

Negatively enriched CD4+ T cells were divided by CD45RA into naive and memory. General observations from the study: In several donors, around 4.5% of naive CD4 clonotypes appeared in common.

The sample holds a few counts of this clone. Its cognate antigen is unknown. This specimen includes other DNA sequences encoding the same CDR3. The germline V gene has CDR1 SNHLY and CDR2 FYNNEI. CDR3 length: 11 amino acids. V was clipped by 5 bases and J by 0 bases, with 1 base between them. The repertoire was sequenced with immunoSEQ multiplex PCR; TCRdb's copy has only in-frame clones and lacks some. The profile shows some 300,000 clones, roughly 80% of them singletons. The chain links TRBV2 to TRBJ2-5; D is undetermined. Specimen: memory CD4+ T cells sorted from blood. The sample's subset: CD45RA-negative fraction. The origin of this receptor is a man between 25 and 39 years old in good health. CDR3 amino acids: CASSYQETQYF. In nucleotides, the CDR3 is TGTGCCAGCAGTTACCAAGAGACCCAGTACTTC.